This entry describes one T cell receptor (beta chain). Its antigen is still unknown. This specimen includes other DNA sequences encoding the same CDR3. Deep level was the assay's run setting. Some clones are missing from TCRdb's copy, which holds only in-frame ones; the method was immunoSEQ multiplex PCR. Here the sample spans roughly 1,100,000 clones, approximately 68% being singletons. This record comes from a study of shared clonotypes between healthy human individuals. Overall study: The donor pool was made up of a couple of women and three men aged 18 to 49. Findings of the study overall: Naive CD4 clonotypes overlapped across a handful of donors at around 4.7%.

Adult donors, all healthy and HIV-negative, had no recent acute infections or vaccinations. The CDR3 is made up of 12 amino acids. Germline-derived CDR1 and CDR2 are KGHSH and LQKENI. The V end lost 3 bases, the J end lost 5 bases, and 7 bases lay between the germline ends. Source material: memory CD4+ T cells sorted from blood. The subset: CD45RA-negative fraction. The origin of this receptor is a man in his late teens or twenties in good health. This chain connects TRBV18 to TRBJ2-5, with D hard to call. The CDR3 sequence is CASSPLRETQYF. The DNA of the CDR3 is TGTGCCAGCTCACCCCTGAGGGAGACCCAGTACTTC.